This T cell receptor beta chain was sequenced in a study of shared clonotypes between healthy human individuals. Germline assignment: CDR1 SGHNT and CDR2 YYREEE (reference sequence). Trimming took 0 bases from V and 3 from J; bases not matched to a gene: 3. The CDR3 contains 15 residues. Notes on this clone: Antigen: not known.

Measured with immunoSEQ multiplex PCR; TCRdb has only the in-frame clones, and not every one. The sample contains over 1.4 million clones, approximately 97% of which appear only once. Study-level points and caveats: Non-shared clonotypes were found to have lower generation probabilities than the clonotypes that were shared by all four of the sorted-subset donors. Blood was the only sampled material, and tissue repertoires likely differ.

The sequence came from a man aged 30 to 45 in good health. Material: naive CD4+ T cells sorted from blood. Subset denoted: CD45RA+ positively selected. The genes are TRBV5-4 and TRBJ2-1; 7 positions agree with TRBD2. This CDR3 is CASSLGGRDYNEQFF. Here the CDR3 DNA reads TGTGCCAGCAGCTTGGGCGGGAGAGACTACAATGAGCAGTTCTTC.